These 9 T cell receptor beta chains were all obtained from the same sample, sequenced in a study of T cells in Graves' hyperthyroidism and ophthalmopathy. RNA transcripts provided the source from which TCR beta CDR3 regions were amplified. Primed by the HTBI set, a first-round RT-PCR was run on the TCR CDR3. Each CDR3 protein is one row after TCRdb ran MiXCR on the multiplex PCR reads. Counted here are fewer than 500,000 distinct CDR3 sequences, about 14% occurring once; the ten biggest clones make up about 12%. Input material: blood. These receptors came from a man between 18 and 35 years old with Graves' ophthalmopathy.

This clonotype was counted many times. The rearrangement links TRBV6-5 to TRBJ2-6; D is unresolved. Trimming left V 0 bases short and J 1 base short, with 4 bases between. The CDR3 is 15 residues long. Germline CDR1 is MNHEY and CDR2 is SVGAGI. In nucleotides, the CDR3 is TGTGCCAGCAGTTACTCGATTTCTGGGGCCAACGTCCTGACTTTC. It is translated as CASSYSISGANVLTF.

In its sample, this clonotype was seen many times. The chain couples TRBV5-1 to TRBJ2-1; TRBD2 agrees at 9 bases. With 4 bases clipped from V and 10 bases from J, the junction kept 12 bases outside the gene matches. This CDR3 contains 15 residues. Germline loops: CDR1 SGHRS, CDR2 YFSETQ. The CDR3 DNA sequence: TGCGCCAGCAGCCCGGGACTAGCACATTTCAACGAGCAGTTCTTC. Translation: CASSPGLAHFNEQFF.

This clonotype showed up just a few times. The chain's CDR3 is CASNSNWGSGANVLTF. The CDR3 region has the DNA TGTGCCAGCAACTCAAACTGGGGATCTGGGGCCAACGTCCTGACTTTC. The chain has TRBV12-3 or TRBV12-4 and TRBJ2-6; D remains ambiguous. With 7 bases removed from V and 1 base from J, the gap between germline ends came to 14 bases. The CDR3 totals 16 residues.

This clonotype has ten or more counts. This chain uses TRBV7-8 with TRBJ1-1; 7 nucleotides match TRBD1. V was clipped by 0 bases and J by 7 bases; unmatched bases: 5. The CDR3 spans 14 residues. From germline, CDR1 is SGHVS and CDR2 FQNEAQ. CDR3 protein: CASSLAGTADEAFF. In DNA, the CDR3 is TGTGCCAGCAGCTTAGCCGGGACAGCGGATGAAGCTTTCTTT.

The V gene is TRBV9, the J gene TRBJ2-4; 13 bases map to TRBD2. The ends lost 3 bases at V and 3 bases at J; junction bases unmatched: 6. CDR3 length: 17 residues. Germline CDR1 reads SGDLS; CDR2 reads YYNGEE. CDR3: CASSAGLAGVVKNIQYF. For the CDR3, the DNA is TGTGCCAGCAGCGCCGGACTAGCGGGAGTGGTCAAAAACATTCAGTACTTC.

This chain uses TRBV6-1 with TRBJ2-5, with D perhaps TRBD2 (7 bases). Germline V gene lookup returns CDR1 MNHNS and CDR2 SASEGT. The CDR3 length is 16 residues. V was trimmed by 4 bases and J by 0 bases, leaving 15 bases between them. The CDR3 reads CASSVLAGANQETQYF. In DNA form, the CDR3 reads TGTGCCAGCAGTGTTTTGGCGGGGGCGAACCAAGAGACCCAGTACTTC.

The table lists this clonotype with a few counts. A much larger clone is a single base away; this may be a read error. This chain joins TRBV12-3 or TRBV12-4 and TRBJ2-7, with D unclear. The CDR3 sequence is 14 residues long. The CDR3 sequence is CASSSQFSSYGQYF. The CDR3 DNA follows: TGTGCCAGCAGTTCCCAATTTTCCTCCTACGGGCAGTACTTC.

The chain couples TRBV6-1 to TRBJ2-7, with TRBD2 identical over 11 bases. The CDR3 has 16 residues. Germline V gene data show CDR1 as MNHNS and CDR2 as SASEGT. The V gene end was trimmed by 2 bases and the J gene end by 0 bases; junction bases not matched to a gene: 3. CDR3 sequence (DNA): TGTGCCAGCAGTGAACTAGCGGGGGGCTTCTCCTACGAGCAGTACTTC. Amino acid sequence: CASSELAGGFSYEQYF.

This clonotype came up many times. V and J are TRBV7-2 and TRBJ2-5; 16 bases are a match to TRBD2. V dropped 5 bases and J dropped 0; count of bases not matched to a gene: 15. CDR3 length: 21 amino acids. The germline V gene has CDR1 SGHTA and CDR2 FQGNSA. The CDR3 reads CASSLALQGLAGGPYQETQYF. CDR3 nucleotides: TGTGCCAGCAGCCTGGCCCTCCAGGGACTAGCGGGAGGGCCTTACCAAGAGACCCAGTACTTC. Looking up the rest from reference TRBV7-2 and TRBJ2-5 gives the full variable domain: GAGVSQSPSNKVTEKGKDVELRCDPISGHTALYWYRQSLGQGLEFLIYFQGNSAPDKSGLPSDRFSAERTGGSVSTLTIQRTQQEDSAVYLCASSLALQGLAGGPYQETQYFGPGTRLLVL.